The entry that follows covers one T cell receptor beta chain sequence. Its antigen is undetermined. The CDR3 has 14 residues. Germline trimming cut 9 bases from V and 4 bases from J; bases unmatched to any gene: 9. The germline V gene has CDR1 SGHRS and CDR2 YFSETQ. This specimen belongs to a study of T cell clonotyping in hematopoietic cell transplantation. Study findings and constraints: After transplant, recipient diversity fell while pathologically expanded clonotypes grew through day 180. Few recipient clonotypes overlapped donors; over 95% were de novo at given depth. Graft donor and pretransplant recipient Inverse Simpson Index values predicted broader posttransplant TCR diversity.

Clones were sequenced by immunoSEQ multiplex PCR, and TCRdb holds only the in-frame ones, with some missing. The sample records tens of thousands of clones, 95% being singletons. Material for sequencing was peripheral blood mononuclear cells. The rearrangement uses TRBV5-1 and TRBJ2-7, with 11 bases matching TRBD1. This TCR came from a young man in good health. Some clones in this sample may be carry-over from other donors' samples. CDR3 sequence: CATSHGQGAYEQYF. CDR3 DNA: TGCGCCACCTCACATGGACAGGGGGCTTACGAGCAGTACTTC.